The present T cell receptor beta chain was sequenced within a study of shared clonotypes between healthy human individuals (dated by TCRdb to about 2020). Broadly, across the study: The cohort included a few men and a couple of women between 18 and 49 years of age. Per donor, three plates each were used for CD4 naive and CD4 memory, two for CD8 naive, and one for CD8 memory. Blood TCR repertoires of four to six healthy adults were deeply sequenced to estimate repertoire size and the extent of clonotype sharing between individuals. To increase sequencing depth and limit assay-specific biases, different laboratories used diverse techniques to prepare libraries and sequence TCR repertoires. Each donor's leukapheresis produced roughly between about 0.9 and 9.5 billion PBMCs.

Here V drops 6 bases and J drops 5 bases, and the junction holds 9 bases not matched to any gene. The germline V gene gives CDR1 as MDHEN and CDR2 as SYDVKM. Including the terminal cysteine and phenylalanine, the CDR3 comprises 15 residues. The retained sequence is limited to the CDR3, 45 bases, with the frame set at the first base. Using the deep immunoSEQ assay, TCR CDR3 regions were amplified from genomic DNA by multiplex PCR. For each cell subset, the extracted genomic DNA was distributed evenly across all wells of several immunoSEQ 96-well plates, and each plate served as one replicate. For sorted subsets, roughly 200 ng genomic DNA, equal to tens of thousands of T cell genomes, was loaded into each replicate PCR. The purified libraries were quantified using a Qubit 3.0 fluorometer, sized with a Bioanalyzer 2100, and then quantified again using the KAPA Library Quantification kit. Every immunoSEQ 96-well plate was sequenced on a separate single-read 150-cycle Illumina NextSeq 550 flow cell. The paper's data handling went like this. Because the immunoSEQ output included only junctional sequences and no quality scores, the filtering could not be the same as the filtering used for full-length reads. To assign V/J genes and CDR3, sequences were annotated against IMGT germline references using PyIR, a Python wrapper for IgBLAST v1.9. Reads were filtered out if the reads had weak V/J assignments (E-value above 1e-6), no CDR3, stop codons, out-of-frame junctions, or ambiguous translated residues. A V3J clonotype was defined by an identical inferred V gene, J gene, and CDR3 amino acid sequence. The percentage overlap between two repertoires was calculated by dividing the number of shared unique clonotypes by the size of the smaller repertoire. Richness of each repertoire was evaluated using RTK rarefaction, the Chao1 estimator, and Recon v2.1 estimates of unobserved clonotypes. OLGA was used to compute generation probabilities for all TCRbeta clonotypes that the gDNA method yielded from a few donors. Not all clones reach the TCRdb copy of this immuneACCESS table, which keeps in-frame sequences only. Checked studies attribute under half of the gap to unresolved V genes and leave the rest unexplained. That table supplies the V and J calls and clone size; D and trimming were determined from the DNA. The sample has about 1.1 million clones on record, approximately 80% of them singletons. Under 0.6% of the sample is held by the ten biggest clonotypes.

The donors were healthy, HIV-negative adults with no recently reported acute infections or vaccinations. Every donor was a Caucasian adult residing in Nashville, Tennessee, USA. CD4+ T cells were enriched by magnetic negative selection; naive cells were then positively selected on CD45RA, and the negative fraction formed the memory subset. After blood collection by leukapheresis, PBMCs were isolated using Ficoll-Histopaque density gradient centrifugation and then cryopreserved in the vapor phase of liquid nitrogen. Analytical flow cytometry was used to check the purity and quantity of each magnetically sorted T cell population. Genomic DNA was isolated from each sorted fraction and quantified by UV absorbance on a Nanodrop 2000c. The investigation overall reported the following: Naive subsets generally had larger estimated clonotype richness than memory subsets. Sampling was restricted to blood, and TCR repertoires in tissues likely differ from the TCR repertoires found in blood. Clonotypes shared by all four sorted-subset donors showed higher generation probabilities than non-shared clonotypes. Across four donors, around 5% of naive CD4, approximately 3.5% of naive CD8, around 2.5% of memory CD4, and 0.4% of memory CD8 clonotypes were shared. Incomplete sequencing was indicated by rarefaction of sorted-subset datasets, despite the large sequencing depth. Pairwise subsampling led to the expectation that sequencing depth would affect the degree of clonotype sharing among donors. Because the study included only a small number of donors, the genetic and exposure-history diversity represented was limited.

With respect to this clone: What antigen it recognizes has not been identified. No base quality information exists; no much larger clone differs at one position.

The receptor's source is a man between 18 and 35 years old in good health. Some clones in this sample may be carry-over from other donors' samples. The rearrangement joined TRBV28 to TRBJ2-3, with 9 bases aligning to TRBD2. The sample consisted of memory CD4+ T cells from PBMCs. The sample's cell subset or site label, in plain terms: CD45RA-negative fraction. CDR3 region: CASSPRGLALDTQYF. Read as DNA, the sequence is TGTGCCAGCAGCCCCCGGGGACTAGCATTAGATACGCAGTATTTT.